These T cell receptor beta chains were read from a single sample in a study of technical replicates of blood from several donors. Method: immunoSEQ multiplex PCR; TCRdb's copy keeps in-frame clones and lacks some. The table shows under 55,000 clones, with approximately 94% occurring only once. The sequencing sample was made of T cells isolated from PBMCs. The receptors were sampled from a human donor in good health. Each CDR3 is given with its conserved first and last residue. D genes are given only for firm matches. Some rows have no size entry. The others give once, few or many, or a class for an expanded clone.

V gene	D gene	clone size	J gene	CDR3 DNA	CDR3 protein
TRBV5-6	TRBD2	.	TRBJ2-1	TGTGCCAGCAGCTCTATGGGTAGCGGGGCTTACAATGAGCAGTTCTTC	CASSSMGSGAYNEQFF
TRBV6-6	.	once	TRBJ2-7	TGTGCCAGCAGTTACTCGGACAGCGCGTCCTACGAGCAGTACTTC	CASSYSDSASYEQYF
TRBV19	TRBD2	.	TRBJ2-5	TGTGCCAGTAGTTCCCGGACTAGCGGGAGGTCCGGGGAGACCCAGTACTTC	CASSSRTSGRSGETQYF
TRBV14	TRBD1	.	TRBJ2-7	TGTGCCAGCAGCCAAGGGCAGGGGGCCGGAGGCCCCTACGAGCAGTACTTC	CASSQGQGAGGPYEQYF
TRBV28	TRBD1	.	TRBJ1-4	TGTGCCAGCAGTTCACCGGGACAGGGGTTAGGAAAACTGTTTTTT	CASSSPGQGLGKLFF
TRBV6-6	.	.	TRBJ2-7	TGTGCCAGCAGTTACTCGGAGGCGGGGGAGCAGTACTTC	CASSYSEAGEQYF
TRBV6-5	TRBD1	.	TRBJ2-7	TGTGCCAGCAGTTTCGATCGCAGGGGGCTGAGAGAGCAGTACTTC	CASSFDRRGLREQYF
TRBV9	TRBD1	.	TRBJ1-2	TGTGCCAGCAGTGAACAGGGGAGCTATGGCTACACCTTC	CASSEQGSYGYTF
TRBV7-3	TRBD2	.	TRBJ2-3	TGTGCCAGCAGTGGGACTAGCGAGCGATATACGCAGTATTTT	CASSGTSERYTQYF
TRBV2	TRBD1	.	TRBJ1-2	TGTGCCAGCAGTGTGGACAGGCAGAACTATGGCTACACCTTC	CASSVDRQNYGYTF
TRBV7-9	TRBD1	once	TRBJ2-6	TGTGCCAGCAGCTTTGCCAGGGGGAACTCTGGGGCCAACGTCCTGACTTTC	CASSFARGNSGANVLTF
TRBV7-3	.	.	TRBJ1-1	TGTGCCAGCAGCGTACAGGGAAACACTGAAGCTTTCTTT	CASSVQGNTEAFF
TRBV18	TRBD1	once	TRBJ2-2	TGTGCCAGCTCAGTAGGACAGGGGAACACCGGGGAGCTGTTTTTT	CASSVGQGNTGELFF
TRBV10-3	TRBD2	.	TRBJ2-1	TGTGCCATCACCTCGGGACTAGCCGACAATGAGCAGTTCTTC	CAITSGLADNEQFF
TRBV5-1	TRBD2	.	TRBJ2-5	TGCGCCAGCAGCTTGAGCCTAGCGGGTATTGGAGAGACCCAGTACTTC	CASSLSLAGIGETQYF
TRBV5-1	TRBD2	.	TRBJ2-1	TGCGCCAGCAGCTTGGTATCTAGCGGGGACGGTGAGCAGTTCTTC	CASSLVSSGDGEQFF
TRBV25-1	.	.	TRBJ1-2	TGTGCCAGCAGCACAGCGGGAGGCTACACCTTC	CASSTAGGYTF
TRBV19	.	once	TRBJ1-2	TGTGCCAGTAGTAGGGGAGTCTATGGCTACACCTTC	CASSRGVYGYTF
TRBV6-1	.	.	TRBJ1-1	TGTGCCAGCAGTGAAGCGCGGTTACGGGGGAAAACACTGGGAGCTTTCTTT	CASSEARLRGKTLGAFF
TRBV5-6	.	.	TRBJ1-2	TGTGCCAGCAGCTTGGTTGGGACATGGAACTATGGCTACACCTTC	CASSLVGTWNYGYTF
TRBV5-6	.	.	TRBJ1-2	TGTGCCAGCATTCCAAACCTAGGTCGGAGCTATGGCTACACCTTC	CASIPNLGRSYGYTF
TRBV6-5	.	.	TRBJ2-7	TGTGCCAGCGGGCTTAGCTCCTACGAGCAGTACTTC	CASGLSSYEQYF
TRBV4-3	.	.	TRBJ2-1	TGCGCCAGCAGCCAAGGCAGTTACAATGAGCAGTTCTTC	CASSQGSYNEQFF
TRBV6-1	TRBD2	.	TRBJ2-2	TGTGCCACCCGGGAGGGCCTTAACACCGGGGAGCTGTTTTTT	CATREGLNTGELFF
TRBV5-1	TRBD1	.	TRBJ1-5	TGCGCCAGCAGCTTGGCGGGACAGAGCAATCAGCCCCAGCATTTT	CASSLAGQSNQPQHF